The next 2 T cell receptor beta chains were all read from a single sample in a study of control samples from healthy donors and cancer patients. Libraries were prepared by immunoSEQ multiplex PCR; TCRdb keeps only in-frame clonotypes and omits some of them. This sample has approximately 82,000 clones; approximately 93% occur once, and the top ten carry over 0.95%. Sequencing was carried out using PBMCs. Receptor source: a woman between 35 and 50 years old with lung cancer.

DNA for the CDR3: TGCGCCAGCAGCACGCCGGGACAGGGACTAATCGGCTACACCTTC. Translating it yields CASSTPGQGLIGYTF. The chain combines TRBV5-1 with TRBJ1-2; 9 positions agree with TRBD1. V shed 4 bases, J shed 8 bases, and the junction held 12 bases outside the gene matches. There are 15 residues in the CDR3. Germline V lookup: CDR1 SGHRS, CDR2 YFSETQ. The full variable domain, rest sourced from reference TRBV5-1 and TRBJ1-2, is KAGVTQTPRYLIKTRGQQVTLSCSPISGHRSVSWYQQTPGQGLQFLFEYFSETQRNKGNFPGRFSGRQFSNSRSEMNVSTLELGDSALYLCASSTPGQGLIGYTFGSGTRLTVV.

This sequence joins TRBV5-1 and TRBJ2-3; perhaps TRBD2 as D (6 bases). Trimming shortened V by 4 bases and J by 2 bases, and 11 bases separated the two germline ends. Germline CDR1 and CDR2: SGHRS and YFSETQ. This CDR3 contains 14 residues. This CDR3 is CASSLGTYTDTQYF. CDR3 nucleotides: TGCGCCAGCAGCCTCGGGACTTACACAGATACGCAGTATTTT.